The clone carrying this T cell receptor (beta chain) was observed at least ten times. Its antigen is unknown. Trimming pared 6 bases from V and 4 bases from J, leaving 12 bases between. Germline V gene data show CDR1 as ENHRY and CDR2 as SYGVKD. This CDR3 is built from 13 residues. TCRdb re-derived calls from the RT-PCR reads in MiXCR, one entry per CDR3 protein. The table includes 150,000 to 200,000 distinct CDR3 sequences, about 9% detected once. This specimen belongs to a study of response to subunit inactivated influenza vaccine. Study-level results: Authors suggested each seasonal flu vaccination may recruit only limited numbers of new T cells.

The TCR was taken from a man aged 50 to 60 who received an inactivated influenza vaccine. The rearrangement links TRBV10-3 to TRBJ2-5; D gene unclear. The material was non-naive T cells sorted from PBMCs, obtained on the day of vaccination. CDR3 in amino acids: CAIRDLGGETQYF. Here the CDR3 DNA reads TGTGCCATCAGGGACCTAGGCGGAGAGACCCAGTACTTC.